This T cell receptor beta chain derives from a study of cytomegalovirus exposure and HLA in healthy donors. Study-level results: The authors listed about 170 TCR beta chains as cytomegalovirus-associated. Published work reported that the classifier diagnosed cytomegalovirus status with high specificity and sensitivity.

The assay was immunoSEQ multiplex PCR, and TCRdb's table has in-frame clones only and misses some. The sample holds approximately 160,000 clones, approximately 96% seen once. Germline lookup yields CDR1 LNHNV and CDR2 YYDKDF (reference sequence). V was trimmed by 5 bases and J by 8 bases, leaving 22 bases between them. This CDR3 contains 16 residues. In the case of this clone: Its antigen remains unknown.

The TCR comes from a woman younger than 35 in good health and CMV-seronegative. Sample: PBMCs. This sequence joins TRBV15 and TRBJ2-1, with a possible D match to TRBD2 (6 bases). CDR3 amino acids: CATSLNVAEGRDEQFF. CDR3 in DNA: TGTGCCACCAGCCTCAATGTAGCGGAGGGGCGGGATGAGCAGTTCTTC.